The T cell receptor (beta chain) under discussion was sequenced for a study of T-cell memory formation after mild COVID-19. Findings and limits, study-wide: Contracting CD4+ clones lay largely in CM and EM, with CD8+ ones residing in EMRA. Still unconfirmed is whether the second-wave clones peaking on day 37 recognized SARS-CoV-2.

In germline, CDR1 is SGHTA, CDR2 FQGNSA. This CDR3 has 12 residues. This clonotype has a handful of counts. The antigen is not known. A junction boundary mismatches the germline segment, possibly from a read error. Constant-segment-primed 5'RACE gave TCR alpha and TCR beta cDNA libraries with sample barcodes and UMIs. Each CDR3 protein is one row after TCRdb ran MiXCR on the 5' RACE reads. The sample carries over 350,000 distinct CDR3 sequences, roughly 15% recorded once. This sequence was found in a man aged 18 to 29 who had mild COVID-19 (a few samples of this study predate the infection). Cell type and time point are not known. The chain is built from TRBV7-2 and TRBJ2-5, with a possible D match to TRBD2 (5 bases). The specimen sequenced was PBMCs or a T cell subset sorted from them (not recorded which). The CDR3 reads CASSAPGWPWVF. The CDR3 region has the DNA TGTGCCAGCAGCGCCCCGGGATGGCCCTGGGTCTTC.